This record looks at one TCR beta chain sequence and its context. As yet, its antigen is unknown. These data are taken from a study of CD8+ T cells in alopecia areata. Study-wide results and limits: During tofacitinib treatment, many expanded lesional clones remained in scalp and blood.

Stated treatment: oral pan-JAK inhibitor, 5-10 mg twice daily. The germline V gene encodes CDR1 SQVTM and CDR2 ANQGSEA. This CDR3 spans 14 amino acids. The V and J ends lost 6 bases and 5 bases respectively, with 19 bases between them. cDNA reverse transcribed from extracted RNA served as the sequencing template. The repertoire was sequenced with immunoSEQ multiplex PCR; TCRdb's copy has only in-frame clones and lacks some. This table has 150,000 to 200,000 clones, 60% to 70% appearing once. This receptor was identified in a human donor with alopecia areata. This specimen consisted of CD4+ T cells sorted from blood, obtained at week 4, from a patient treated with tofacitinib. The genes are TRBV29-1 and TRBJ2-5; D tentatively fits TRBD1 or TRBD2 (5 bases each). CDR3 amino acids: CSVVTPAWGETQYF. CDR3 nucleotide sequence: TGCAGCGTCGTCACACCGGCCTGGGGGGAGACCCAGTACTTC. The entire variable domain, with the rest obtained from reference TRBV29-1 and TRBJ2-5, is as follows: SAVISQKPSRDICQRGTSLTIQCQVDSQVTMMFWYRQQPGQSLTLIATANQGSEATYESGFVIDKFPISRPNLTFSTLTVSNMSPEDSSIYLCSVVTPAWGETQYFGPGTRLLVL.